These T cell receptor beta chains were read from a single sample in a study of shared clonotypes between healthy human individuals. Sequencing was performed with immunoSEQ multiplex PCR; in TCRdb, only in-frame clones are kept and a portion is missing. The table records about 1 million clones, roughly 80% of them present only once. The specimen sequenced was memory CD4+ T cells sorted from blood. The receptors derive from a man younger than 35 in good health. Each CDR3 is given with its conserved first and last residue. The D gene is left open where the match is weak. Clone size is stated in some rows and not others, as once, few, many or a class when expanded.

d_call j_call clone_size v_call cdr3_aa cdr3_nt
NA TRBJ2-7 once TRBV7-2 CASSLVSQGEQYF TGTGCCAGCAGCTTAGTCTCTCAGGGCGAGCAGTACTTC
NA TRBJ1-5 NA TRBV28 CASSLSVRRSYSNQPQHF TGTGCCAGCAGTTTATCTGTTCGACGGAGCTATAGCAATCAGCCCCAGCATTTT
NA TRBJ2-5 once TRBV10-3 CAISRGAVGGETQYF TGTGCCATCAGTCGTGGAGCCGTCGGGGGAGAGACCCAGTACTTC
TRBD2 TRBJ2-3 NA TRBV9 CASSVALAGASTDTQYF TGTGCCAGCAGCGTAGCCCTAGCGGGAGCTAGCACAGATACGCAGTATTTT
TRBD2 TRBJ2-5 many TRBV5-1 CASSLWGSGGFQETQYF TGCGCCAGCAGCTTGTGGGGTAGCGGGGGATTCCAAGAGACCCAGTACTTC
NA TRBJ2-3 NA TRBV10-3 CAIHAGPTDTQYF TGTGCCATCCATGCCGGACCCACAGATACGCAGTATTTT
NA TRBJ2-5 NA TRBV5-3 CARSLNGQETQYF TGTGCCAGAAGCTTGAACGGACAAGAGACCCAGTACTTC
NA TRBJ2-5 NA TRBV5-4 CASSPRPVISQETQYF TGTGCCAGCAGCCCTCGGCCGGTCATCAGTCAAGAGACCCAGTACTTC
TRBD1 TRBJ1-1 NA TRBV6-6 CASIPDRGRGNTEAFF TGTGCCAGCATCCCGGACAGGGGGAGAGGGAACACTGAAGCTTTCTTT
NA TRBJ2-5 once TRBV11-2 CASSLDWVQETQYF TGTGCCAGCAGCTTAGATTGGGTACAAGAGACCCAGTACTTC
NA TRBJ2-3 few TRBV2 CASPADLTDTQYF TGTGCCAGCCCTGCGGACCTCACAGATACGCAGTATTTT
NA TRBJ2-1 NA TRBV18 CASSQVGWEQFF TGTGCCAGCTCCCAGGTGGGGTGGGAGCAGTTCTTC
NA TRBJ2-7 NA TRBV7-2 CASSLEEQRAYEQYF TGTGCCAGCAGCTTAGAAGAACAGCGGGCCTACGAGCAGTACTTC
NA TRBJ1-3 NA TRBV10-3 CAIGGAGNTIYF TGTGCCATCGGGGGGGCTGGAAACACCATATATTTT
TRBD2 TRBJ2-7 once TRBV6-6 CASSYGRGSYEQYF TGTGCCAGCAGTTACGGGCGGGGGTCCTACGAGCAGTACTTC
TRBD1 TRBJ1-1 NA TRBV18 CASSPLSQGANTEAFF TGTGCCAGCTCACCATTATCACAGGGGGCAAACACTGAAGCTTTCTTT
NA TRBJ1-1 NA TRBV5-1 CASSLGETMNTEAFF TGCGCCAGCAGCTTGGGCGAGACTATGAACACTGAAGCTTTCTTT
NA TRBJ1-2 few TRBV5-4 CASSLGTATIYGYTF TGTGCCAGCAGCCTCGGGACGGCCACCATCTATGGCTACACCTTC
TRBD1 TRBJ2-1 NA TRBV7-9 CASSPARTGGGNEQFF TGTGCCAGCAGCCCGGCCCGGACAGGGGGGGGGAATGAGCAGTTCTTC
NA TRBJ1-6 NA TRBV6-5 CAIGGPKGYHF TGTGCCATCGGAGGGCCCAAGGGCTACCACTTT
TRBD1 TRBJ2-2 few TRBV19 CASSKTGSNTGELFF TGTGCCAGTAGTAAGACAGGGTCGAACACCGGGGAGCTGTTTTTT
NA TRBJ1-1 NA TRBV18 CASSPMGTEAFF TGTGCCAGCTCACCCATGGGGACTGAAGCTTTCTTT
TRBD1 TRBJ1-2 NA TRBV5-1 CASSGGTAAGDYTF TGCGCCAGCAGCGGCGGGACAGCGGCGGGCGACTACACCTTC
TRBD1 TRBJ1-4 NA TRBV5-1 CASSPGQGMDEKLFF TGCGCCAGCAGCCCAGGACAGGGAATGGATGAAAAACTGTTTTTT
TRBD1 TRBJ2-2 few TRBV10-3 CAISEATDRANTGELFF TGTGCCATCAGTGAGGCGACGGACAGGGCCAACACCGGGGAGCTGTTTTTT
TRBD2 TRBJ2-2 NA TRBV6-6 CASIIAGGYPGELFF TGTGCCAGCATCATAGCGGGGGGTTATCCCGGGGAGCTGTTTTTT
NA TRBJ1-2 NA TRBV25-1 CASSDRGIYGYTF TGTGCCAGCAGTGACCGGGGGATCTATGGCTACACCTTC
NA TRBJ2-5 NA TRBV2 CAGSGEETQYF TGTGCCGGTTCAGGGGAGGAGACCCAGTACTTC
NA TRBJ1-2 NA TRBV6-5 CASSPGVWGYTF TGTGCCAGCAGCCCCGGCGTTTGGGGCTACACCTTC
TRBD2 TRBJ2-5 NA TRBV7-7 CASTPSGIETQYF TGTGCTAGCACCCCAAGCGGGATAGAGACCCAGTACTTC
NA TRBJ1-5 NA TRBV7-6 CASSLSGNQPQHF TGTGCCAGCAGCTTATCAGGGAATCAGCCCCAGCATTTT
TRBD1 TRBJ2-7 NA TRBV7-2 CASSLDRYSYEQYF TGTGCCAGCAGCTTGGACAGGTATTCCTACGAGCAGTACTTC
NA TRBJ1-1 few TRBV28 CASSTSSQAFF TGTGCCAGCAGTACAAGTTCCCAAGCTTTCTTT
TRBD2 TRBJ2-1 once TRBV6-1 CASLGLAAYNEQFF TGTGCCAGCCTGGGACTAGCGGCCTACAATGAGCAGTTCTTC
NA TRBJ2-1 NA TRBV6-5 CASSWDNYNEQFF TGTGCCAGCAGTTGGGACAACTACAATGAGCAGTTCTTC
NA TRBJ2-3 NA TRBV30 CAFSGAGSNTDTQYF TGTGCCTTCTCGGGCGCGGGAAGTAACACAGATACGCAGTATTTT
NA TRBJ2-3 once TRBV5-4 CASSSRTTGDTQYF TGTGCCAGCAGCTCAAGGACGACAGGAGATACGCAGTATTTT
TRBD1 TRBJ2-1 NA TRBV5-1 CASSQGQHYNEQFF TGCGCCAGCAGCCAGGGACAGCACTACAATGAGCAGTTCTTC
NA TRBJ2-5 NA TRBV15 CATSRDSGARQETQYF TGTGCCACCAGCAGAGATTCTGGGGCACGGCAAGAGACCCAGTACTTC
NA TRBJ2-5 NA TRBV4-1 CASSQGLFQETQYF TGCGCCAGCAGCCAAGGGCTTTTTCAAGAGACCCAGTACTTC
TRBD2 TRBJ2-2 NA TRBV11-3 CASSLGLAGVSSGELFF TGTGCCAGCAGCTTAGGACTAGCGGGAGTCTCAAGCGGGGAGCTGTTTTTT
TRBD2 TRBJ2-3 once TRBV9 CASSPRGPGGGADTQYF TGTGCCAGCAGCCCCAGGGGCCCGGGAGGGGGGGCAGATACGCAGTATTTT
NA TRBJ2-5 NA TRBV27 CASRGNHQETQYF TGTGCCAGCAGAGGGAACCATCAAGAGACCCAGTACTTC
NA TRBJ1-6 once TRBV11-2 CASSLGGPAGGPLHF TGTGCCAGCAGCTTAGGTGGCCCGGCCGGGGGGCCCCTCCACTTT
TRBD2 TRBJ2-3 NA TRBV28 CASSLTGGGTTDTQYF TGTGCCAGCAGTTTGACCGGCGGGGGGACGACAGATACGCAGTATTTT
NA TRBJ1-3 NA TRBV11-2 CASSALWGVAGNTIYF TGTGCCAGCAGCGCCCTCTGGGGGGTTGCCGGAAACACCATATATTTT
NA TRBJ1-1 NA TRBV10-1 CASSEGQSKAFF TGCGCCAGCAGTGAGGGACAGTCCAAAGCTTTCTTT
TRBD2 TRBJ2-1 NA TRBV5-1 CASSLRTSGYNEQFF TGCGCCAGCAGCCTCCGGACTAGCGGCTACAATGAGCAGTTCTTC
TRBD1 TRBJ1-6 NA TRBV7-2 CASSESTGGGSPLHF TGTGCCAGCAGCGAATCGACAGGGGGGGGTTCACCCCTCCACTTT
NA TRBJ2-6 NA TRBV6-1 CASIPVGSGANVLTF TGTGCCAGCATCCCCGTTGGCTCTGGGGCCAACGTCCTGACTTTC
TRBD2 TRBJ2-3 NA TRBV4-3 CASSQDLAGGRDTQYF TGCGCCAGCAGCCAAGATTTAGCGGGAGGGCGAGATACGCAGTATTTT
TRBD1 TRBJ1-5 once TRBV6-1 CASSEGSGGTQPQHF TGTGCCAGCAGTGAAGGGTCAGGGGGCACTCAGCCCCAGCATTTT
NA TRBJ2-3 NA TRBV5-1 CASSTGQSSTDTQYF TGCGCCAGCAGCACCGGACAGAGTAGCACAGATACGCAGTATTTT
NA TRBJ2-7 once TRBV5-1 CASSFRTAAYEQYF TGCGCCAGCAGCTTTAGGACAGCCGCCTACGAGCAGTACTTC
NA TRBJ1-2 NA TRBV11-1 CASSPRTGALTIYGYTF TGTGCCAGCAGCCCCCGGACCGGGGCCCTTACTATCTATGGCTACACCTTC
NA TRBJ2-3 NA TRBV14 CASSWVTDTQYF TGTGCCAGCAGTTGGGTCACAGATACGCAGTATTTT
NA TRBJ2-5 NA TRBV7-3 CASSPRGGGLEETQYF TGTGCCAGCAGCCCCCGAGGGGGGGGCCTTGAAGAGACCCAGTACTTC